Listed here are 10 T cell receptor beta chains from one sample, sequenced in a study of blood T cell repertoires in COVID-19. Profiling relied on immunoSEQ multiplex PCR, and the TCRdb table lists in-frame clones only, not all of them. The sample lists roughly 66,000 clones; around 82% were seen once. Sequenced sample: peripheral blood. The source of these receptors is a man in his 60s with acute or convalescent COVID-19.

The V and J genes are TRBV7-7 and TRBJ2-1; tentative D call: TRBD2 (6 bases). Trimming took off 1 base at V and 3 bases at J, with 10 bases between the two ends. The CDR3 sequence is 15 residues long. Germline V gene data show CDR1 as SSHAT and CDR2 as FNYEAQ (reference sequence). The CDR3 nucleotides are TGTGCCAGCAGCTTAGAAACGGGGGACTACAATGAGCAGTTCTTC. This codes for CASSLETGDYNEQFF.

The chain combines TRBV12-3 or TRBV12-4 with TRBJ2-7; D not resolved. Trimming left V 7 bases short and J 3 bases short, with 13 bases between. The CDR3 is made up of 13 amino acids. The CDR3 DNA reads TGTGCCAGCAAACGGCAGCCTAGCTACGAGCAGTACTTC. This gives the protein CASKRQPSYEQYF.

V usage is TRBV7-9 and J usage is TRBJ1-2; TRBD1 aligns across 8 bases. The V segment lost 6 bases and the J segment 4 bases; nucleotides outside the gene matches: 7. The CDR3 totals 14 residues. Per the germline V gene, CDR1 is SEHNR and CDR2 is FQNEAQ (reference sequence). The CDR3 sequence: CASSGQGAIYGYTF. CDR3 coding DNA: TGTGCCAGCAGTGGGCAGGGGGCCATCTATGGCTACACCTTC. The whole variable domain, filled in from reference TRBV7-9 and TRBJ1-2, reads DTGVSQNPRHKITKRGQNVTFRCDPISEHNRLYWYRQTLGQGPEFLTYFQNEAQLEKSRLLSDRFSAERPKGSFSTLEIQRTEQGDSAMYLCASSGQGAIYGYTFGSGTRLTVV.

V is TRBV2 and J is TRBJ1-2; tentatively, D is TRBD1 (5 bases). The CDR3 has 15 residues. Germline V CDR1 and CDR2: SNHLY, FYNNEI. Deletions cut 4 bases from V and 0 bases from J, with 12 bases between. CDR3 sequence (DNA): TGTGCCAGCAGTGGGACACCGACAGCTAACTATGGCTACACCTTC. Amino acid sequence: CASSGTPTANYGYTF.

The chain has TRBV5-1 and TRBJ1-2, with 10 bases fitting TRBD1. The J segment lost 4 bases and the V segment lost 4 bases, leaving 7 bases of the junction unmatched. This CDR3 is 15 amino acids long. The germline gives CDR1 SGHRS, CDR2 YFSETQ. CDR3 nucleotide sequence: TGCGCCAGCAGCCCGGGGACAGGGGAGGGCTATGGCTACACCTTC. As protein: CASSPGTGEGYGYTF.

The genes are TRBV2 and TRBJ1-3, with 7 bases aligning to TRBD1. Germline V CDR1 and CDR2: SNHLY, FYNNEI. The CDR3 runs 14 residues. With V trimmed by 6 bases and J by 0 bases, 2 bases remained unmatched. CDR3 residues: CASRGTASGNTIYF. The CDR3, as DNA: TGTGCCAGCAGGGGGACAGCCTCTGGAAACACCATATATTTT.

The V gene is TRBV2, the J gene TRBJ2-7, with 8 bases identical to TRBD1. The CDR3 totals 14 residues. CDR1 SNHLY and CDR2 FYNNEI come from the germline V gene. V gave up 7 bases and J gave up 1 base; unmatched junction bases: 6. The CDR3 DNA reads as TGTGCCAGCACCAGGACAGGGACTTCCTACGAGCAGTACTTC. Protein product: CASTRTGTSYEQYF.

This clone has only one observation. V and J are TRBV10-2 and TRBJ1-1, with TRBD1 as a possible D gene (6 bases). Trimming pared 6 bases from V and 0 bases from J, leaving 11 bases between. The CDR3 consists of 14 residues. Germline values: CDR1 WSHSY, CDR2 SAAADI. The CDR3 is CASSRDNMNTEAFF. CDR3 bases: TGCGCCAGCAGCCGGGACAACATGAACACTGAAGCTTTCTTT.

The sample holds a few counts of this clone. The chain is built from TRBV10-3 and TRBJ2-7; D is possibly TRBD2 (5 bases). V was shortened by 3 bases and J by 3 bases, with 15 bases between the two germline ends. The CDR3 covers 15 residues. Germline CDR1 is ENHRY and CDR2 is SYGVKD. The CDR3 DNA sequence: TGTGCCATCAGTGACGGGGAATATGGGGTCTACGAGCAGTACGTC. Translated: CAISDGEYGVYEQYV.

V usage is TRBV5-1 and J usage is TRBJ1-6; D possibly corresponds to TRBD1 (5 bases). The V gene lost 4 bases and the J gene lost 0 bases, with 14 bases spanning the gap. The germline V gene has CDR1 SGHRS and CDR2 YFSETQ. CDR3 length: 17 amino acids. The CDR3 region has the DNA TGCGCCAGCAGCAGAGAAACGACAGTCTCCTATAATTCACCCCTCCACTTT. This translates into CASSRETTVSYNSPLHF.